The text below deals with one T cell receptor (beta chain). Mixed chimerism was transient after nonmyeloablative marrow transplants from related graft donors. TCRdb keeps only in-frame clones here, not all; method: immunoSEQ multiplex PCR. Counted here are about 64,000 clones, around 87% occurring once; the ten biggest clones make up about 3.8%. The source of the sample is a study of Tregs in tolerant kidney transplant recipients. Germline-derived CDR1 and CDR2 are SNHLY and FYNNEI. Between the trimmed V and J ends, which lost 1 base and 8 bases, there was a span of 22 bases. The CDR3 runs to 17 residues.

Sequencing was performed on CD4+ T cells from blood (PBMCs), taken 6 months after the transplant. The chain joins TRBV2 to TRBJ2-3; D may be TRBD2 (5 bases). The clonotype originates from a human patient who received a combined kidney and bone marrow transplant. A subset of T cells may come from the graft donor. The CDR3 spells CASSEGAIRGIRGTQYF. The CDR3 bases are TGTGCCAGCAGTGAAGGTGCAATTAGAGGGATTCGGGGTACGCAGTATTTT.